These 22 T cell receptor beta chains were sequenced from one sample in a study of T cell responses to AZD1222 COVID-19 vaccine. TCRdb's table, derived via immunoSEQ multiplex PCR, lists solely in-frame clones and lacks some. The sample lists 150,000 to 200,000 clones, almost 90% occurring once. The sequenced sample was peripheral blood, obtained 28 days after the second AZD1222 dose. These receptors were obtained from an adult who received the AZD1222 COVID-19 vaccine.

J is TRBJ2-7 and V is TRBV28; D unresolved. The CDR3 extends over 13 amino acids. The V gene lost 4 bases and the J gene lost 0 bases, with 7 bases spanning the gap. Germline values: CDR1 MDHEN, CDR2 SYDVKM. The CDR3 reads CASSSSLSYEQYF. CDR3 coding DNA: TGTGCCAGCAGTTCATCTCTCTCCTACGAGCAGTACTTC.

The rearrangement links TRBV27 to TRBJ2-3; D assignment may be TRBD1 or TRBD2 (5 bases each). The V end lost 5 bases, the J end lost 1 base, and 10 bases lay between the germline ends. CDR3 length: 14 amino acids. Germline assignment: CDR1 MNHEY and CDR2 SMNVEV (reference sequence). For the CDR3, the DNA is TGTGCCAGCAGTGACCGAGGGGGCACAGATACGCAGTATTTT. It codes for CASSDRGGTDTQYF.

The CDR3 is CASRRQGAGTDTQYF. Written as DNA, the CDR3 is TGTGCCAGCAGAAGACAGGGGGCGGGCACAGATACGCAGTATTTT. The chain is built from TRBV28 and TRBJ2-3; TRBD1 matches 10 bases. The CDR3 length is 15 residues. Germline loops: CDR1 MDHEN, CDR2 SYDVKM. V was clipped by 6 bases and J by 1 base; unmatched bases: 4.

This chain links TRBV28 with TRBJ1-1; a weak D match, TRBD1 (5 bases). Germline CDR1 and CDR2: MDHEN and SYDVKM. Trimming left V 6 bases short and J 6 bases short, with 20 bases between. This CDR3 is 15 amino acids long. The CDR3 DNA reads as TGTGCCAGCAGACCAGGGCGCCGGGGAGGAGCTGAAGCTTTCTTT. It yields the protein CASRPGRRGGAEAFF.

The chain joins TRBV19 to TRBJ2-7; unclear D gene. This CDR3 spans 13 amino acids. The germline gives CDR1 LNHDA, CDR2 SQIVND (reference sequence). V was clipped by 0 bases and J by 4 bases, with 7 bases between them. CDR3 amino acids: CASSIDLAYEQYF. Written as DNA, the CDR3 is TGTGCCAGTAGTATAGATCTGGCTTACGAGCAGTACTTC.

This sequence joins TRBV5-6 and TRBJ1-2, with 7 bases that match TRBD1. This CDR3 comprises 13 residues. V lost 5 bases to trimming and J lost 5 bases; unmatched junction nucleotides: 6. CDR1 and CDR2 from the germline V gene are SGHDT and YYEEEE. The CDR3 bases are TGTGCCAGCAGGCCGACAGGGCAGTATGGCTACACCTTC. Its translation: CASRPTGQYGYTF. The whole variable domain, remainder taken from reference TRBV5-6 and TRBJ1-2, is DAGVTQSPTHLIKTRGQQVTLRCSPKSGHDTVSWYQQALGQGPQFIFQYYEEEERQRGNFPDRFSGHQFPNYSSELNVNALLLGDSALYLCASRPTGQYGYTFGSGTRLTVV.

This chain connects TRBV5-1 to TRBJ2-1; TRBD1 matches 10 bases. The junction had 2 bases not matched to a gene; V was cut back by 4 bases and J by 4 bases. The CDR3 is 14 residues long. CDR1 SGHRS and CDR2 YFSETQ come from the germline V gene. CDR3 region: CASSRDRGYNEQFF. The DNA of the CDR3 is TGCGCCAGCAGCCGGGACAGGGGTTACAATGAGCAGTTCTTC.

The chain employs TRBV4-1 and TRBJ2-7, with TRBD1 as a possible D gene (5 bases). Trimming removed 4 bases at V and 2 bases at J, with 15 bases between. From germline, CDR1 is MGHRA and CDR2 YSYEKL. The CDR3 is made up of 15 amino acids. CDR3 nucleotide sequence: TGCGCCAGCAGCCTCGGAAAAGGGGAAGCCTACGAGCAGTACTTC. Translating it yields CASSLGKGEAYEQYF.

The CDR3 DNA reads TGCGCCAGCAGCCAAGAGTCCTCCCCAGATACGCAGTATTTT. Amino acid sequence: CASSQESSPDTQYF. V is TRBV4-3 and J is TRBJ2-3; no firm D call. Germline assignment: CDR1 LGHNA and CDR2 YSLEER. Deletions cut 0 bases from V and 4 bases from J, with 8 bases between. This CDR3 region has 14 residues.

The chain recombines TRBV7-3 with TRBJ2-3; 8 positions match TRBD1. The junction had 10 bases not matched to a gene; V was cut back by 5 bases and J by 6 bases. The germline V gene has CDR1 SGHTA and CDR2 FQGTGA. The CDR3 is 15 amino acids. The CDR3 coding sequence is TGTGCCAGCAGCCCGGGTGGGACAGGTTCGGATACGCAGTATTTT. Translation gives CASSPGGTGSDTQYF.

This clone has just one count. The CDR3 nucleotides read TGTGCCAGCGGGGCCCCGGGACAGTATGGCTACACCTTC. Protein product: CASGAPGQYGYTF. This rearrangement joins TRBV6-5 to TRBJ1-2; 7 bases line up with TRBD1. The CDR3 covers 13 residues. V lost 8 bases and J lost 5; bases outside the gene matches: 8. Germline lookup yields CDR1 MNHEY and CDR2 SVGAGI.

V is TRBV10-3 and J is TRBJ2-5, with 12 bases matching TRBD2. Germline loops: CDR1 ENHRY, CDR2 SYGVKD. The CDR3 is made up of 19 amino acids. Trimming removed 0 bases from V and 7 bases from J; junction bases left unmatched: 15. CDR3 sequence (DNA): TGTGCCATCAGTGAGTCCCTAGCGGGGGGGCTGAGCGCGGTCGGGACCCAGTACTTC. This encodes CAISESLAGGLSAVGTQYF.

The CDR3 coding sequence is TGTGCCAGCAGCAAACACACAGGGGTAACTGAAGCTTTCTTT. Its translation: CASSKHTGVTEAFF. The rearrangement uses TRBV5-5 and TRBJ1-1; TRBD1 aligns across 7 bases. This CDR3 spans 14 amino acids. Germline CDR1 reads SGHKS; CDR2 reads YYEKEE (reference sequence). The V segment lost 4 bases and the J segment 5 bases; nucleotides outside the gene matches: 8. Full variable domain (rest looked up from reference TRBV5-5 and TRBJ1-1): DAGVTQSPTHLIKTRGQQVTLRCSPISGHKSVSWYQQVLGQGPQFIFQYYEKEERGRGNFPDRFSARQFPNYSSELNVNALLLGDSALYLCASSKHTGVTEAFFGQGTRLTVV.

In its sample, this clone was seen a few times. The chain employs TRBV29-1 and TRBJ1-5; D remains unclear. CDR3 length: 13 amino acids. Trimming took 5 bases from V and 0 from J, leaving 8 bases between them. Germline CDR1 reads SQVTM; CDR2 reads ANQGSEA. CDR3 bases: TGCAGCGTTTGCGGGGATAGCAATCAGCCCCAGCATTTT. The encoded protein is CSVCGDSNQPQHF.

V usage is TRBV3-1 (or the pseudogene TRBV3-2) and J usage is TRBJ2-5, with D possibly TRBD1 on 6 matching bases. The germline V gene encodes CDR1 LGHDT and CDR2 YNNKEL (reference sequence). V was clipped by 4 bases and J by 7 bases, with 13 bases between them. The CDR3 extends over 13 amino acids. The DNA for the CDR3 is TGTGCCAGCAGCCCAGGGGTGCTCGGGACCCAGTACTTC. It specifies CASSPGVLGTQYF.

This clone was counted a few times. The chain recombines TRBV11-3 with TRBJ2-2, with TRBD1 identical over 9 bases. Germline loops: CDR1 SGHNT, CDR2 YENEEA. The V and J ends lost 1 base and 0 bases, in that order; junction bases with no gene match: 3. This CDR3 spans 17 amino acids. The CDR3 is CASSLAGQGANTGELFF. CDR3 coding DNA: TGTGCCAGCAGCTTAGCGGGACAGGGTGCGAACACCGGGGAGCTGTTTTTT.

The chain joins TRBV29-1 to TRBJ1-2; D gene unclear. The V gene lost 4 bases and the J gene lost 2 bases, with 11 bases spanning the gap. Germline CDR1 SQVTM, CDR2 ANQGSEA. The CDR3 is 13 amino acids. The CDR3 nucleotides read TGCAGCGTTGTCGGAGGGTTAAACTATGGCTACACCTTC. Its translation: CSVVGGLNYGYTF.

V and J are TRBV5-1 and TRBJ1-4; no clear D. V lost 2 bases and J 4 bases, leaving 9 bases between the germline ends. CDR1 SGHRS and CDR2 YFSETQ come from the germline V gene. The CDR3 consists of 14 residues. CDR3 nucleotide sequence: TGCGCCAGCAGCTTAGAGAGGGTTAATGAAAAACTGTTTTTT. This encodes CASSLERVNEKLFF.

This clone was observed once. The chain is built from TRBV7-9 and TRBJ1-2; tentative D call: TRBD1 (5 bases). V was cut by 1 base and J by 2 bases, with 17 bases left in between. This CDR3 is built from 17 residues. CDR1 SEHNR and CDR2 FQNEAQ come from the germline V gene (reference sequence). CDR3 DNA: TGTGCCAGCAGCTTAGGGAGGGGAGGGTCTTCGAACTATGGCTACACCTTC. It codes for CASSLGRGGSSNYGYTF.

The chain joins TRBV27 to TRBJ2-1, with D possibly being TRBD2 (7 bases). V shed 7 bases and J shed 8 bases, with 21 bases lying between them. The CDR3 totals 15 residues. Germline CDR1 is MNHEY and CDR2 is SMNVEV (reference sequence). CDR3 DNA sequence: TGTGCCAGCACTGACCCCGGGGGGCCTAGGGATGAGCAGTTCTTC. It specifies CASTDPGGPRDEQFF.

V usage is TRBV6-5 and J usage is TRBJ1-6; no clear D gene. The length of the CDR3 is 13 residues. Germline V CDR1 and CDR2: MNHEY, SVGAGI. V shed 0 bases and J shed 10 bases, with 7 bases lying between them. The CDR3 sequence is CASSYSGRSPLHF. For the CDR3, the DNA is TGTGCCAGCAGTTACTCAGGGAGATCACCCCTCCACTTT.

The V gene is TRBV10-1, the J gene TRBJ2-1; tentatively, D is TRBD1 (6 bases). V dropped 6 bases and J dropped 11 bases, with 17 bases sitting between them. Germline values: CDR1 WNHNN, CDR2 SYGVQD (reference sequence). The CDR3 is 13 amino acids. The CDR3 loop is CASSQLDGTQQFF. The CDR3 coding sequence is TGCGCCAGCAGCCAATTAGACGGGACACAGCAGTTCTTC.